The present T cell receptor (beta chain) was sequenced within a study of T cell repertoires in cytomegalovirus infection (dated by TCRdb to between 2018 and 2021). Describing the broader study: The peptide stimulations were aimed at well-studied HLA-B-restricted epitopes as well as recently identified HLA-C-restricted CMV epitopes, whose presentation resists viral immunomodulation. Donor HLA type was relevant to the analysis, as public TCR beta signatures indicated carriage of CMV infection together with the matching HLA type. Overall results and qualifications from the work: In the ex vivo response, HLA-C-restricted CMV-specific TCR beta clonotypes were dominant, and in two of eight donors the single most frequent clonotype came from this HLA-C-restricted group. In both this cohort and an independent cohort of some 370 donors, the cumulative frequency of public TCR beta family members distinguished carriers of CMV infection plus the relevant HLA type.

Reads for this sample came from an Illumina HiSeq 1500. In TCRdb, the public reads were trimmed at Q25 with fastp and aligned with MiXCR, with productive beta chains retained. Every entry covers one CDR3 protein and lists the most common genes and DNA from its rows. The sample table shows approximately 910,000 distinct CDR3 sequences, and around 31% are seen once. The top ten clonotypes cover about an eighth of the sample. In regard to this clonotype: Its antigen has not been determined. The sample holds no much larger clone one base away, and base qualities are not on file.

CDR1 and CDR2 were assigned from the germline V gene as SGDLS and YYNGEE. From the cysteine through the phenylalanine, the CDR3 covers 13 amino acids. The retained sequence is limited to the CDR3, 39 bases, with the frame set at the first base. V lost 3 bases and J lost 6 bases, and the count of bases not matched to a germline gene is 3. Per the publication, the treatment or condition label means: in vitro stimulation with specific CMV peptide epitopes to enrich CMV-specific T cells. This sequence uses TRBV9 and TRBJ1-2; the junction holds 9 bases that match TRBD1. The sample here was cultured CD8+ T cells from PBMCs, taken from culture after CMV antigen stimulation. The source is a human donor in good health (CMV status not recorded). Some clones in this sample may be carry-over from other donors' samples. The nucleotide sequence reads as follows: TGTGCCAGCAGCGACTACAGGGGGCATGGCTACACCTTC. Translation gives CASSDYRGHGYTF.